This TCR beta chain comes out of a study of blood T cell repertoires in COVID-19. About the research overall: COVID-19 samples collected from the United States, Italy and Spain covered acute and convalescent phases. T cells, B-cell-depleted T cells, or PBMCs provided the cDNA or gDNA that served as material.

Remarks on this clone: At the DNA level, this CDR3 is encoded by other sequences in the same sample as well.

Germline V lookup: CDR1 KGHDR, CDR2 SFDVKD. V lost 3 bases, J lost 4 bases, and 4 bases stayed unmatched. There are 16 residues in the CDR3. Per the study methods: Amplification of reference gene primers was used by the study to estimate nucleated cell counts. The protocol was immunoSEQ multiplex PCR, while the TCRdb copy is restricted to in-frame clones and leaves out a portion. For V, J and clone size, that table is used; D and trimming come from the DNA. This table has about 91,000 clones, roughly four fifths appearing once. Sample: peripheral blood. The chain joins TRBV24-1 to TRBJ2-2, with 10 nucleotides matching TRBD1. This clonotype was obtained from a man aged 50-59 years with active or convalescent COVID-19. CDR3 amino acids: CATSDRGQGITGELFF. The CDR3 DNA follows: TGTGCCACCAGTGATCGGGGACAGGGGATCACCGGGGAGCTGTTTTTT.